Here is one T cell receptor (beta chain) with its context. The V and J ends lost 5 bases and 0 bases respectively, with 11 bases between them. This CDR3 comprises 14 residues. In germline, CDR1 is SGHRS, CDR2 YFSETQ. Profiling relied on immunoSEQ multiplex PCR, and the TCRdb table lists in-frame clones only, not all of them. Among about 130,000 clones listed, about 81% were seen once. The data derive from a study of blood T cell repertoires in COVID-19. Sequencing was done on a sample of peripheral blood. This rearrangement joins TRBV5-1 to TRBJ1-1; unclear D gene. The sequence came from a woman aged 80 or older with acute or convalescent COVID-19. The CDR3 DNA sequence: TGCGCCAGCAGTTATGAGGGCCTGAACACTGAAGCTTTCTTT. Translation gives CASSYEGLNTEAFF.